This entry lists 26 T cell receptor beta chains sequenced from one sample in a study of identical twins. TCRdb re-called the 5' RACE reads with MiXCR, one entry per CDR3 protein. The sample records around 690,000 distinct CDR3 sequences, 21% being singletons. Another study also made use of these data, one on T cells expressing NK-cell markers.

The material sequenced was PBMCs. All receptors derive from a woman aged 18-29 years in good health.

This clonotype was detected only a few times. The chain links TRBV2 to TRBJ2-1, with D possibly matching TRBD2 (7 bases). The CDR3 covers 15 residues. The V gene lost 3 bases and the J gene lost 4 bases, with 13 bases spanning the gap. CDR1 and CDR2 from the germline V gene are SNHLY and FYNNEI. CDR3 sequence reads: CASSDEGGSYNEQFF. The DNA of the CDR3 is TGTGCCAGCAGTGATGAGGGGGGGAGTTACAATGAGCAGTTCTTC. Filled out from reference TRBV2 and TRBJ2-1, the complete variable domain reads EPEVTQTPSHQVTQMGQEVILRCVPISNHLYFYWYRQILGQKVEFLVSFYNNEISEKSEIFDDQFSVERPDGSNFTLKIRSTKLEDSAMYFCASSDEGGSYNEQFFGPGTRLTVL.

The chain couples TRBV18 to TRBJ2-5; D remains ambiguous. The V end lost 5 bases, the J end lost 1 base, and 5 bases lay between the germline ends. Looked up from germline, CDR1 is KGHSH and CDR2 is LQKENI. The CDR3 is 12 residues long. CDR3 nucleotide sequence: TGTGCCAGCTCAGTTTCCCAAGAGACCCAGTACTTC. This translates into CASSVSQETQYF.

This clonotype was seen a few times. The gene calls are TRBV20-1 and TRBJ2-7; 10 bases agree with TRBD2. The CDR3 is made up of 12 amino acids. The germline V gene encodes CDR1 DFQATT and CDR2 SNEGSKA (reference sequence). The V gene end was trimmed by 8 bases and the J gene end by 4 bases; junction bases not matched to a gene: 5. The CDR3 loop is CSSKREGYEQYF. The CDR3 DNA is TGCAGTTCAAAGCGGGAGGGGTACGAGCAGTACTTC.

The gene calls are TRBV6-1 and TRBJ2-1; TRBD2 aligns across 7 bases. CDR1 is MNHNS, CDR2 SASEGT, per germline. The CDR3 is made up of 13 amino acids. The ends lost 6 bases at V and 10 bases at J; junction bases unmatched: 9. DNA for the CDR3: TGTGCCAGCAGCGCCCCGGGGACTAACGAGCAGTTCTTC. Translating gives CASSAPGTNEQFF.

This rearrangement joins TRBV5-1 to TRBJ1-2; no clear D. Per germline, CDR1 SGHRS and CDR2 YFSETQ. V was clipped by 4 bases and J by 5 bases, with 3 bases between them. The length of the CDR3 is 10 residues. CDR3 sequence (DNA): TGCGCCAGCAGCGAGTATGGCTACACCTTC. Translated, it gives CASSEYGYTF.

V is TRBV3-1 and J is TRBJ2-4; perhaps TRBD1 as D (7 bases). Between the trimmed V and J ends, which lost 2 bases and 2 bases, there was a span of 10 bases. CDR1 LGHDT and CDR2 YNNKEL come from the germline V gene (reference sequence). This CDR3 contains 15 residues. CDR3 protein: CASSQPGGSKNIQYF. DNA of the CDR3: TGTGCCAGCAGCCAACCAGGGGGGTCCAAAAACATTCAGTACTTC.

The V call is TRBV6-4, the J call TRBJ1-5, with D hard to call. V was trimmed by 4 bases and J by 1 base, leaving 20 bases between them. Germline lookup yields CDR1 MRHNA and CDR2 SNTAGT. The length of the CDR3 is 18 residues. The CDR3: CASSGSRCLGGSNQPQHF. CDR3 nucleotide sequence: TGTGCCAGCAGTGGGTCCCGATGTTTGGGAGGAAGCAATCAGCCCCAGCATTTT.

The chain links TRBV20-1 to TRBJ2-3; 7 nucleotides line up with TRBD2. There are 15 residues in the CDR3. The junction had 9 bases not matched to a gene; V was cut back by 0 bases and J by 6 bases. Germline CDR1 DFQATT, CDR2 SNEGSKA (reference sequence). This chain's CDR3 is CSARDLVGGWDTQYF. DNA of the CDR3: TGCAGTGCTAGAGATCTGGTGGGAGGGTGGGATACGCAGTATTTT.

This clonotype occurred a few times. V is TRBV6-7 and J is TRBJ2-7, with 7 positions matching TRBD2. TRBV6-7 is flagged as an ORF with uncertain function. Trimming at V came to 2 bases and at J to 3 bases, leaving 4 bases not matched to a gene. The CDR3 is made up of 14 amino acids. The CDR3 spells CASSYGRASYEQYF. CDR3 nucleotides: TGTGCCAGCAGTTACGGGAGGGCCAGCTACGAGCAGTACTTC.

This clonotype was seen only a few times. The chain combines TRBV12-3 or TRBV12-4 with TRBJ2-2; tentatively, D is TRBD1 (5 bases). The V end lost 3 bases, the J end lost 4 bases, and 9 bases lay between the germline ends. The CDR3 has 14 residues. The DNA for the CDR3 is TGTGCCAGCAGTTTGGGGCAATCCACCGGGGAGCTGTTTTTT. Translation gives CASSLGQSTGELFF.

V usage is TRBV13 and J usage is TRBJ1-2, with D possibly matching TRBD1 (6 bases). V was trimmed by 8 bases and J by 10 bases, leaving 14 bases between them. Germline lookup yields CDR1 PRHDT and CDR2 FYEKMQ (reference sequence). CDR3 length equals 11 residues. The CDR3 DNA reads TGTGCCAGCCAGAACAGGGATAACTACACCTTC. This sequence encodes CASQNRDNYTF.

This clonotype turned up a few times. The gene calls are TRBV12-3 or TRBV12-4 and TRBJ2-1; 11 bases map to TRBD2. The CDR3 contains 13 residues. J lost 10 bases, V lost 6 bases, and 5 bases had no gene match. The CDR3 region is CASRALAGGEQFF. In DNA, the CDR3 is TGTGCCAGCAGGGCTCTAGCGGGAGGCGAGCAGTTCTTC.

This clonotype came up a few times. The chain combines TRBV20-1 with TRBJ2-6, with TRBD2 identical over 8 bases. This CDR3 comprises 15 residues. The V and J ends lost 6 bases and 0 bases, in that order; junction bases with no gene match: 4. Germline V gene data show CDR1 as DFQATT and CDR2 as SNEGSKA (reference sequence). The CDR3 protein is CSALAGNSGANVLTF. CDR3 bases: TGCAGTGCGTTAGCGGGGAACTCTGGGGCCAACGTCCTGACTTTC.

This clonotype was detected a few times. V and J are TRBV6-2 or TRBV6-3 and TRBJ2-6, with 9 bases aligning to TRBD1. This CDR3 is built from 16 residues. Germline V gene lookup returns CDR1 MNHEY and CDR2 SVGEGT. Losses at the gene ends were 8 bases for V and 3 bases for J; bases not matched to a gene: 8. DNA of the CDR3: TGTGCCAGCGGAACCGGGACAGGGTATGGGGCCAACGTCCTGACTTTC. Translation: CASGTGTGYGANVLTF.

There are a few counts of this clonotype. The V call is TRBV20-1, the J call TRBJ2-7, with TRBD2 as a possible D gene (6 bases). Trimming pared 6 bases from V and 2 bases from J, leaving 17 bases between. The germline V gene encodes CDR1 DFQATT and CDR2 SNEGSKA (reference sequence). There are 14 residues in the CDR3. In DNA form, the CDR3 reads TGCAGTGCCCCGTGGGCTAGCGCGGCCTACGAGCAGTACTTC. Protein product: CSAPWASAAYEQYF.

This clonotype occurred a few times. The V gene is TRBV12-3 or TRBV12-4, the J gene TRBJ2-2, with D unresolved. V dropped 6 bases and J dropped 7 bases, with 9 bases sitting between them. CDR3 length: 12 residues. CDR3 DNA sequence: TGTGCCAGCAGCCGGACCAACGGGGAGCTGTTTTTT. This sequence encodes CASSRTNGELFF.

The table lists this clonotype with a few counts. CDR3 sequence reads: CASSLGGPGEAFF. CDR3 bases: TGTGCCAGCAGTTTAGGAGGGCCAGGAGAAGCTTTCTTT. The chain couples TRBV12-3 or TRBV12-4 to TRBJ1-1; no reliable D call. V lost 1 base and J 8 bases, leaving 11 bases between the germline ends. This CDR3 is built from 13 residues.

This clonotype was picked up a small number of times. The genes are TRBV18 and TRBJ2-3; D might be TRBD2 (7 bases). Germline CDR1 reads KGHSH; CDR2 reads LQKENI. V shed 3 bases and J shed 2 bases, with 12 bases lying between them. The CDR3 spans 15 residues. This CDR3 is CASSPLAGATDTQYF. The CDR3 DNA sequence: TGTGCCAGCTCACCCCTTGCGGGGGCCACAGATACGCAGTATTTT. The entire variable domain, with the rest obtained from reference TRBV18 and TRBJ2-3, is as follows: NAGVMQNPRHLVRRRGQEARLRCSPMKGHSHVYWYRQLPEEGLKFMVYLQKENIIDESGMPKERFSAEFPKEGPSILRIQQVVRGDSAAYFCASSPLAGATDTQYFGPGTRLTVL.

This clonotype showed up just a few times. The chain joins TRBV7-3 to TRBJ1-2; 7 bases line up with TRBD1. Trimming removed 0 bases from V and 8 bases from J; junction bases left unmatched: 18. The germline V gene encodes CDR1 SGHTA and CDR2 FQGTGA. The CDR3 runs to 18 residues. The CDR3: CASSLTTPQRVVGGGYTF. CDR3 sequence (DNA): TGTGCCAGCAGCTTAACGACTCCCCAGAGAGTAGTAGGGGGCGGCTACACCTTC.

This clonotype occurred a few times. CDR3 in DNA: TGTGCCATCCAGACTAGCGCAACCTACGAGCAGTACTTC. Protein sequence: CAIQTSATYEQYF. J is TRBJ2-7 and V is TRBV10-3; 8 bases fit TRBD2. Per the germline V gene, CDR1 is ENHRY and CDR2 is SYGVKD. J gave up 2 bases and V 8 bases, and 5 bases lay outside the gene matches. CDR3 size: 13 residues.

This chain uses TRBV7-2 with TRBJ2-1; perhaps TRBD2 as D (6 bases). V was pared by 4 bases and J by 4 bases, with 14 bases between. CDR1 SGHTA and CDR2 FQGNSA come from the germline V gene. The CDR3 runs 15 residues. The CDR3 DNA reads TGTGCCAGCAGCTGGGGGTCCGGGAGTTACAATGAGCAGTTCTTC. Its protein is CASSWGSGSYNEQFF.

The chain carries TRBV10-3 and TRBJ1-2; D unresolved. CDR3 length: 13 amino acids. Germline loops: CDR1 ENHRY, CDR2 SYGVKD. V was clipped by 7 bases and J by 5 bases, with 14 bases between them. CDR3 sequence: CAITQAPGYGYTF. The CDR3 DNA is TGTGCCATCACCCAGGCTCCAGGATATGGCTACACCTTC.

This clonotype was seen more than once but under ten times. V usage is TRBV3-1 and J usage is TRBJ2-1; 10 positions agree with TRBD2. CDR3 length: 20 amino acids. Germline CDR1 and CDR2: LGHDT and YNNKEL (reference sequence). V lost 1 base, J lost 11 bases, and 23 bases stayed unmatched. CDR3 sequence: CASSQVFRLAGDLSNRQQFF. CDR3 bases: TGTGCCAGCAGCCAAGTGTTTCGTCTAGCGGGAGATCTTTCCAATCGGCAGCAGTTCTTC.

This clonotype came up a few times. The chain couples TRBV20-1 to TRBJ2-5; 7 nucleotides line up with TRBD2. Germline V gene data show CDR1 as DFQATT and CDR2 as SNEGSKA (reference sequence). Germline trimming cut 2 bases from V and 6 bases from J; bases unmatched to any gene: 9. This CDR3 has 14 amino acids. The DNA for the CDR3 is TGCAGTGCTAGATCCTCCAGGGAGGGGAAGACCCAGTACTTC. This codes for CSARSSREGKTQYF.

J is TRBJ2-7 and V is TRBV7-2; tentatively, D is TRBD1 or TRBD2 (5 bases each). Trimming removed 4 bases at V and 7 bases at J, with 14 bases between. CDR3 length: 13 amino acids. Germline-derived CDR1 and CDR2 are SGHTA and FQGNSA. Written as DNA, the CDR3 is TGTGCCAGCAGCTCTCGGGACCGGTGGGAGCAGTACTTC. It encodes CASSSRDRWEQYF.

This clonotype was counted between two and nine times. This rearrangement joins TRBV7-9 to TRBJ2-7; the D is unclear. This CDR3 spans 16 amino acids. The ends were cut back, 4 bases at V and 3 bases at J, with 19 bases in the middle. From germline, CDR1 is SEHNR and CDR2 FQNEAQ (reference sequence). DNA of the CDR3: TGTGCCAGCAGCTACCCCCCGGCAGGTTCCTTCTACGAGCAGTACTTC. Encoded protein: CASSYPPAGSFYEQYF.